This is a list of T cell receptor beta chains from one sample in a study of cytomegalovirus exposure and HLA in healthy donors. Data came from immunoSEQ multiplex PCR; TCRdb stores just in-frame clones and leaves some out. The sample lists fewer than 250,000 clones, approximately 81% seen once, with about 3.1% in the top ten. What was sequenced was PBMCs. These receptors were taken from a man aged 25-40 years in good health and CMV-seronegative. CDR3s include the opening cysteine and the closing phenylalanine or tryptophan. The order of the fields is J gene, V gene, clone size, D gene, CDR3 DNA, CDR3 protein. D genes are given only for firm matches. The size of a clone is reported for some rows only, either as once, few or many, or as a class for expanded clones.

J gene: TRBJ1-1
V gene: TRBV6-4
clone size: NA
D gene: NA
CDR3 DNA: TGTGCCAGCAGTTACAATAGAAGGGGGTCAAACACTGAAGCTTTCTTT
CDR3 protein: CASSYNRRGSNTEAFF

J gene: TRBJ1-3
V gene: TRBV2
clone size: NA
D gene: TRBD1
CDR3 DNA: TGTGCCAGCAGTCTACAGGGGGCGAATCGAAACACCATATATTTT
CDR3 protein: CASSLQGANRNTIYF

J gene: TRBJ1-6
V gene: TRBV6-5
clone size: NA
D gene: NA
CDR3 DNA: TGTGCCAGCAGTCGACAGGCCGCGGTGTCACCCCTCCACTTT
CDR3 protein: CASSRQAAVSPLHF

J gene: TRBJ2-1
V gene: TRBV9
clone size: NA
D gene: TRBD2
CDR3 DNA: TGTGCCAGCAGCGTAGAAACTAGCGGGGGGTTCAATGAGCAGTTCTTC
CDR3 protein: CASSVETSGGFNEQFF

J gene: TRBJ2-2
V gene: TRBV6-5
clone size: NA
D gene: TRBD1
CDR3 DNA: TGTGCCAGCAGTTACACTCAGGGGGCGCGCACCGGGGAGCTGTTTTTT
CDR3 protein: CASSYTQGARTGELFF

J gene: TRBJ2-7
V gene: TRBV6-1
clone size: NA
D gene: NA
CDR3 DNA: TGTGCCAGCAGTCACAAGTCCTCCGGGACACCGTCCTTC
CDR3 protein: CASSHKSSGTPSF

J gene: TRBJ2-7
V gene: TRBV7-9
clone size: NA
D gene: NA
CDR3 DNA: TGTGCCAGCAGCTTAGGGGTCTCTAGCGTTGCCTACGAGCAGTACTTC
CDR3 protein: CASSLGVSSVAYEQYF

J gene: TRBJ2-1
V gene: TRBV6-5
clone size: NA
D gene: NA
CDR3 DNA: TGTGCCAGCAGGCCGGGATTGGCCCATGAGCAGTTCTTC
CDR3 protein: CASRPGLAHEQFF

J gene: TRBJ1-2
V gene: TRBV9
clone size: NA
D gene: NA
CDR3 DNA: TGTGCCAGCAGCGAATCACAGAACTATGGCTACACCTTC
CDR3 protein: CASSESQNYGYTF

J gene: TRBJ1-4
V gene: TRBV4-2
clone size: NA
D gene: TRBD1
CDR3 DNA: TGTGCCAGCAGCCCGGACAGGGGTGCAACTAATGAAAAACTGTTTTTT
CDR3 protein: CASSPDRGATNEKLFF

J gene: TRBJ2-3
V gene: TRBV5-4
clone size: NA
D gene: NA
CDR3 DNA: TGTGCCAGCAGCTTGCGGACTACGAGCACAGATACGCAGTATTTT
CDR3 protein: CASSLRTTSTDTQYF

J gene: TRBJ2-5
V gene: TRBV7-9
clone size: NA
D gene: TRBD2
CDR3 DNA: TGTGCCAGCAGCCCTGGGACTAGTCGGCAAGAGACCCAGTACTTC
CDR3 protein: CASSPGTSRQETQYF

J gene: TRBJ2-2
V gene: TRBV6-6
clone size: NA
D gene: TRBD2
CDR3 DNA: TGTGCCAGTTTTACTAGCGGGGGGGCCGTCGGGGAGCTGTTTTTT
CDR3 protein: CASFTSGGAVGELFF

J gene: TRBJ2-3
V gene: TRBV5-4
clone size: NA
D gene: TRBD2
CDR3 DNA: TGTGCCAGCAGCGCTATAGCGGGGGGGCACACAGATACGCAGTATTTT
CDR3 protein: CASSAIAGGHTDTQYF

J gene: TRBJ2-5
V gene: TRBV19
clone size: NA
D gene: NA
CDR3 DNA: TGTGCCAGTACCAGTTCCGGGAGAGAGACCCAGTACTTC
CDR3 protein: CASTSSGRETQYF

J gene: TRBJ2-3
V gene: TRBV25-1
clone size: few
D gene: TRBD2
CDR3 DNA: TGTGCCAGCAGTGATTGGCGGGGGGGCACAGATACGCAGTATTTT
CDR3 protein: CASSDWRGGTDTQYF

J gene: TRBJ2-3
V gene: TRBV11-2
clone size: NA
D gene: TRBD2
CDR3 DNA: TGTGCCAGCAGCCCGCTTTCAAGGGTTGCGGGGGAGACGAGAGATACGCAGTATTTT
CDR3 protein: CASSPLSRVAGETRDTQYF

J gene: TRBJ2-7
V gene: TRBV5-4
clone size: NA
D gene: NA
CDR3 DNA: TGTGCCAGCAGCCTGTCAGGGGCGGGTCCAAGCTCCTACGAGCAGTACTTC
CDR3 protein: CASSLSGAGPSSYEQYF

J gene: TRBJ2-1
V gene: TRBV7-2
clone size: NA
D gene: NA
CDR3 DNA: TGTGCCAGCAGCTTGGAATCAGGGCTTTTGAACAATGAGCAGTTCTTC
CDR3 protein: CASSLESGLLNNEQFF